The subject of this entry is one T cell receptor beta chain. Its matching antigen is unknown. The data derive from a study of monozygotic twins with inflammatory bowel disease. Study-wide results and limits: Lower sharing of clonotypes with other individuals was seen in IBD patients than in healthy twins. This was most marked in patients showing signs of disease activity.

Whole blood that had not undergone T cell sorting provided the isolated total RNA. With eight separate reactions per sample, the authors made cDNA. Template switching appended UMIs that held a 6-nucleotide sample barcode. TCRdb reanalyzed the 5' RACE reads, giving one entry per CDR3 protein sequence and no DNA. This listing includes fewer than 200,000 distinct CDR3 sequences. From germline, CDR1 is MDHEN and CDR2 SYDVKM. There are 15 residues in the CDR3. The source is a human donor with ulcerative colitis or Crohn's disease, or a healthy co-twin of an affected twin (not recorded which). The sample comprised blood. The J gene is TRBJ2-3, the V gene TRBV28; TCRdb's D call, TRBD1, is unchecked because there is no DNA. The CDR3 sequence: CASSLGQGRTDTQYF.